This T cell receptor beta chain appears in the sequencing data of a study of monozygotic twins with inflammatory bowel disease (dated by TCRdb to about 2019). The study in broad terms: The full study comprised 30 or so monozygotic twin pairs: nine German pairs (four IBD-concordant, five IBD-discordant) and 19 IBD-discordant Danish pairs. The search for disease-associated traits relied mainly on comparing, within discordant pairs, IBD patients with their genetically identical healthy co-twins. Each individual had, on average, about 151 000 unique TCRalpha sequences and 181 000 unique TCRbeta sequences available for analysis. General conclusions and limits of the study: Repertoire similarity did not differ between concordant and discordant twins, which could be due to limited statistical power. Differing immunosuppressive treatments among patients may have added background noise and inter-individual variability to the repertoires. Distinction between different T cell subtypes could not be achieved in the analysis. IBD patients shared fewer clonotypes with other individuals than healthy twins did, most markedly in patients showing signs of disease activity. No single strong signal or clonotype linked to IBD turned up in the results, so the idea that one exists was not supported. IBD patients had lower TCRbeta repertoire diversity, measured by the inverse Simpson index, than their healthy co-twins.

The library was produced with 5' RACE. The input for every TCR library was 3500 ng of total RNA. For each sample, cDNA was synthesized in eight separate reactions using SMARTScribe reverse transcriptase. During cDNA synthesis, unique molecular identifiers containing a 6-nucleotide sample barcode were introduced by template switching. TCRalpha and TCRbeta cDNA was amplified by two nested PCRs of around 16 and 10 cycles, with bead purification after each PCR. Before amplification, the cDNA was treated with uracil DNA-glycosylase and purified using the QIAquick PCR purification kit. In the second PCR, Illumina TruSeq-compatible adapters and sample-specific barcodes were added. TapeStation and Qubit were used to check library quality and concentration, and 5 ng of each library went into the pool. Pooled libraries were sequenced on an Illumina HiSeq2500 single-index Rapid Run with 2 x 100 bp reads and custom sequencing primers. From the authors' description of their analysis: PCR and sequencing errors were corrected by UMI-based consensus assembly using MiGEC version 1.2.6. V(D)J alignment, clonotype assembly and CDR3 extraction were performed with MiXCR version 2.1.1. To normalise gene usage, clonotype sharing and MAIT/NKT TCR abundance, the top 1000, 10 000 and 20 000 clonotypes in each sample were analysed. After downsampling to 27 000 UMIs, diversity was calculated as the inverse Simpson index using the vegan R package. Paired Mann-Whitney U tests on discordant twin pairs were used, with Benjamini-Hochberg multiple-testing correction. Once TCRdb had reprocessed the reads, it stored one entry per CDR3 protein sequence and supplied no DNA. None of the V and J calls come from the authors' own analysis; TCRdb made them. The record for this sample contains about 380,000 distinct CDR3 sequences. The ten largest clonotypes hold 2% to 3% of the sample.

From each donor, a roughly 2.5 ml peripheral blood sample was collected into PAXgene tubes and stored at -80 degrees C. Without T cell sorting, total RNA was isolated from whole blood using the PAXgene blood miRNA kit on an automated QIAcube. Peripheral blood from monozygotic twin pairs who were concordant or discordant for inflammatory bowel disease underwent deep TCRalpha and TCRbeta repertoire profiling using unique molecular barcoding. Smoking habits were recorded for all twin pairs, and individuals were classified as current, former or never smokers. Of note for this clonotype: The antigen this receptor binds is unknown.

This clonotype was sampled from a human donor with ulcerative colitis or Crohn's disease, or a healthy co-twin of an affected twin (not recorded which). Sequencing was done on a sample of blood.

CDR3 region: CSDVSRVLGTEAFF. The chain is encoded by TRBV29-1 joined to TRBJ1-1; TCRdb's assignment of TRBD1 cannot be checked, as there is no DNA. Including the terminal cysteine and phenylalanine, the CDR3 comprises 14 residues. Only the protein is on record. CDR1 SQVTM and CDR2 ANQGSEA are derived from the germline V gene.